This TCR beta chain is drawn from a study of beta chain features in type 1 diabetes. Averaging around 120 mL, one heparinised blood draw was given by each donor. Via CD45RO/CCR7/CD25/CD127/CD95/CD27, cells of the CD4+ naive, central memory, regulatory and stem cell-like memory subsets were sorted. Purity (above 95%) was reached by all sorted populations. Trimming shortened V by 5 bases and J by 3 bases, and 15 bases separated the two germline ends. Germline-derived CDR1 and CDR2 are SGHNT and YYREEE (reference sequence). The CDR3 runs to 15 residues. Investigators reverse transcribed all isolated RNA, so they sequenced expressed TCRB transcripts. The protocol was immunoSEQ multiplex PCR, while the TCRdb copy is restricted to in-frame clones and leaves out a portion. The data show approximately 300,000 clones, about 10% seen once.

Sequencing input: naive CD4+ T cells from blood. This clonotype originated in a woman aged 30 to 39 in good health. V gene TRBV5-4 combines with J gene TRBJ2-4; TRBD1 might be the D (6 bases). CDR3 sequence (DNA): TGTGCCAGCAGTTCAAACAGGGAGCGCAAAAACATTCAGTACTTC. Translation: CASSSNRERKNIQYF.